The clone carrying this T cell receptor beta chain was seen ten or more times. Its antigen is still unknown. The data stem from a study of neurological immune-mediated disorders. Study conclusions and caveats: CDR3 amino acid sequences of expanded clones were not shared across subjects, a result suggesting private repertoires in all groups.

Unsorted libraries were prepared from 2 million PBMCs held at -80 C. With 10-nucleotide random UMIs, 5'RACE was used to make the cDNA. Every sequencing run returned over 190 million TCR-beta sequences, which were derived from 15-18 subjects. From the 5' RACE reads, TCRdb called clonotypes with MiXCR, one entry per CDR3 protein. The data show about 36,000 distinct CDR3 sequences, around 10% seen once. This sequence was found in a woman aged 25 to 39 with HTLV-1-associated myelopathy (HAM/TSP). The sequencing input was PBMCs.

CDR3 loop: CASSLDRSGDYGYTF. The DNA for the CDR3 is TGTGCCAGCAGCTTGGATAGATCGGGGGACTATGGCTACACCTTC. This chain joins TRBV5-6 and TRBJ1-2, with D tentatively TRBD1 (5 bases). Germline values: CDR1 SGHDT, CDR2 YYEEEE. The CDR3 runs to 15 residues. V was clipped by 0 bases and J by 3 bases, with 12 bases between them.